Each of the 8 T cell receptor beta chains below was sequenced from the same sample in a study of PD-L1 blockade in urothelial cancer. Sequencing was performed with immunoSEQ multiplex PCR; in TCRdb, only in-frame clones are kept and a portion is missing. The repertoire holds roughly 27,000 clones, with 80% to 90% as singletons. Material: PBMCs, obtained around atezolizumab (anti-PD-L1) treatment. The source of these receptors is a middle-aged man with urothelial cancer.

This chain joins TRBV5-5 and TRBJ2-1; 8 bases agree with TRBD2. The CDR3 has 15 residues. The V and J ends lost 2 bases and 0 bases, in that order; junction bases with no gene match: 1. Looked up from germline, CDR1 is SGHKS and CDR2 is YYEKEE (reference sequence). The CDR3 DNA reads as TGTGCCAGCAGCTTTAGCGGGGTCTCCTACAATGAGCAGTTCTTC. Protein product: CASSFSGVSYNEQFF.

This rearrangement joins TRBV19 to TRBJ2-1; D is ambiguous. V was clipped by 3 bases and J by 8 bases, with 8 bases between them. This CDR3 is built from 12 residues. Per the germline V gene, CDR1 is LNHDA and CDR2 is SQIVND (reference sequence). CDR3 sequence reads: CASSISRHEQFF. For the CDR3, the DNA is TGTGCCAGTAGTATTTCTCGTCATGAGCAGTTCTTC.

This chain connects TRBV11-3 to TRBJ2-2, with 10 bases that match TRBD2. The V segment lost 3 bases and the J segment 4 bases; nucleotides outside the gene matches: 8. CDR1 SGHNT and CDR2 YENEEA come from the germline V gene. The CDR3 runs 17 residues. In DNA, the CDR3 is TGTGCCAGCAGCTTTCGGCTAGCGGGGGAGGGCACCGGGGAGCTGTTTTTT. It encodes CASSFRLAGEGTGELFF. Combining the CDR3 with reference TRBV11-3 and TRBJ2-2 gives the whole variable domain EAGVVQSPRYKIIEKKQPVAFWCNPISGHNTLYWYLQNLGQGPELLIRYENEEAVDDSQLPKDRFSAERLKGVDSTLKIQPAELGDSAVYLCASSFRLAGEGTGELFFGEGSRLTVL.

The chain combines TRBV6-5 with TRBJ2-7; TRBD1 matches 7 bases. CDR1 is MNHEY, CDR2 SVGAGI, per germline. J was trimmed by 2 bases and V by 5 bases; bases with no gene match: 0. This CDR3 region has 12 residues. CDR3 sequence reads: CASSQGAYEQYF. DNA for the CDR3: TGTGCCAGCAGTCAGGGGGCCTACGAGCAGTACTTC.

CDR3 in amino acids: CASSPLTGPYEQYF. CDR3 DNA: TGTGCCAGTAGTCCCCTCACAGGCCCCTACGAGCAGTACTTC. The V gene is TRBV19, the J gene TRBJ2-7; a weak D match, TRBD1 (5 bases). The CDR3 is 14 residues long. Germline V CDR1 and CDR2: LNHDA, SQIVND (reference sequence). The germline V and J ends were trimmed by 5 bases and 2 bases, with 13 bases remaining between them. Complete variable domain (other parts from reference TRBV19 and TRBJ2-7): DGGITQSPKYLFRKEGQNVTLSCEQNLNHDAMYWYRQDPGQGLRLIYYSQIVNDFQKGDIAEGYSVSREKKESFPLTVTSAQKNPTAFYLCASSPLTGPYEQYFGPGTRLTVT.

The rearrangement uses TRBV5-5 and TRBJ2-1, with 8 bases lining up with TRBD1. The CDR3 consists of 15 residues. Germline lookup yields CDR1 SGHKS and CDR2 YYEKEE (reference sequence). With V trimmed by 3 bases and J by 2 bases, 4 bases remained unmatched. The CDR3 loop reads CASSSTGETYNEQFF. The CDR3 region has the DNA TGTGCCAGCAGCTCGACAGGGGAAACCTACAATGAGCAGTTCTTC.

The chain joins TRBV7-8 to TRBJ1-1; D is undetermined. This CDR3 region has 17 residues. The germline V and J ends were trimmed by 4 bases and 0 bases, with 18 bases remaining between them. Germline V lookup: CDR1 SGHVS, CDR2 FQNEAQ. CDR3 amino acids: CASSSLGQALMNTEAFF. CDR3 in DNA: TGTGCCAGCAGCTCACTTGGTCAGGCCTTAATGAACACTGAAGCTTTCTTT.

This clone has just one count. V usage is TRBV6-5 and J usage is TRBJ1-5; D call uncertain. Deletions cut 5 bases from V and 7 bases from J, with 15 bases between. The length of the CDR3 is 14 residues. Looked up from germline, CDR1 is MNHEY and CDR2 is SVGAGI. The DNA for the CDR3 is TGTGCCAGCAGTCCCCGGCGGGGTGGGCAGCCCCAGCATTTT. Its translation: CASSPRRGGQPQHF.